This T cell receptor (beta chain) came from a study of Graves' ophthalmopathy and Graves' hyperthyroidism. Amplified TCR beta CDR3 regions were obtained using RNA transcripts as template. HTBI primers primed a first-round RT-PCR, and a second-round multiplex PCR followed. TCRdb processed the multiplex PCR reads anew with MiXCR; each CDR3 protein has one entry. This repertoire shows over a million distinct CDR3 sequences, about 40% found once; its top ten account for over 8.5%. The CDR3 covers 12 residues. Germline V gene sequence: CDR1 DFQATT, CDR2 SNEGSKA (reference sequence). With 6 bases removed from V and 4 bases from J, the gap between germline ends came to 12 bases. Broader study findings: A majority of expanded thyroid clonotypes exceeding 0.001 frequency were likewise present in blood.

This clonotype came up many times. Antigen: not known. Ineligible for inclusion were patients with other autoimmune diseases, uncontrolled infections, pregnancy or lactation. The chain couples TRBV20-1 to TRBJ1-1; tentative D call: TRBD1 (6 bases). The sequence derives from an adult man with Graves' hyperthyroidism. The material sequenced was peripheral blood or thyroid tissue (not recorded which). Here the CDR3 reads CSARTGFTEAFF. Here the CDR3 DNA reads TGCAGTGCACGAACAGGGTTCACTGAAGCTTTCTTT.